Shown below are 4 T cell receptor beta chains from a single sample sequenced in a study of blood T cell repertoires in COVID-19 (TCRdb year 2020). To prepare the library, the immunoSEQ multiplex PCR assay was applied. Sourced from immuneACCESS, this table was stored by TCRdb with only in-frame sequences that have V and J called. A share of the clones is absent; for the studies checked, an unresolved V gene accounts for under half, and the remainder has no known explanation. Recorded for this sample are about 150,000 clones; 78% of them occurred a single time. The top ten clonotypes cover about 14% of the sample. Input material: peripheral blood. These receptors all come from a woman older than 75 with acute or convalescent COVID-19.

V gene TRBV4-1 combines with J gene TRBJ2-1; D possibly corresponds to TRBD2 (8 bases). The CDR3 spans 20 residues. Per germline, CDR1 MGHRA and CDR2 YSYEKL. The ends were cut back, 0 bases at V and 0 bases at J, with 21 bases in the middle. The CDR3 protein is CASSQEPTGTSRSSYNEQFF. The CDR3 region has the DNA TGCGCCAGCAGCCAAGAACCGACAGGGACTAGTCGGAGCTCCTACAATGAGCAGTTCTTC.

The genes are TRBV5-8 and TRBJ1-4, with D perhaps TRBD1 (5 bases). Trimming took 3 bases from V and 5 from J, leaving 17 bases between them. Per the germline V gene, CDR1 is SGHTS and CDR2 is YDEGEE. This CDR3 contains 16 residues. The CDR3 loop is CASSSPGAGINEKLFF. In nucleotides, the CDR3 is TGTGCCAGCAGCTCCCCTGGGGCAGGGATAAATGAAAAACTGTTTTTT. The variable domain in full, with the rest retrieved from reference TRBV5-8 and TRBJ1-4, is EAGVTQSPTHLIKTRGQQATLRCSPISGHTSVYWYQQALGLGLQFLLWYDEGEERNRGNFPPRFSGRQFPNYSSELNVNALELEDSALYLCASSSPGAGINEKLFFGSGTQLSVL.

This clone was counted once. The chain uses TRBV6-5 and TRBJ1-1; no firm D call. The CDR3 consists of 13 residues. V dropped 7 bases and J dropped 3 bases, with 12 bases sitting between them. Germline loops: CDR1 MNHEY, CDR2 SVGAGI. The CDR3 DNA follows: TGTGCCAGCACCCGGGGAATGGACACTGAAGCTTTCTTT. Encoded protein: CASTRGMDTEAFF.

This rearrangement joins TRBV2 to TRBJ1-1, with 10 positions matching TRBD1. J lost 1 base, V lost 7 bases, and 12 bases had no gene match. CDR1 SNHLY and CDR2 FYNNEI come from the germline V gene. This CDR3 contains 17 residues. The DNA for the CDR3 is TGTGCCAGCATGGGGGGACAGGGGTTAATCGGGAACACTGAAGCTTTCTTT. Amino acid sequence: CASMGGQGLIGNTEAFF.